This T cell receptor beta chain appears in the sequencing data of a study of blood T cell repertoires in COVID-19. Study-level background: Specimens from acute and convalescent COVID-19 originated in the United States, Italy and Spain.

Authors' data handling: Estimation of nucleated cell counts relied on the amplification of reference gene primers. The repertoire was sequenced with immunoSEQ multiplex PCR; TCRdb's copy has only in-frame clones and lacks some. That table is the source of V, J and clone size, and D and trimming were worked out from the DNA. The sample consists of around 380,000 clones, more than 75% of them appearing once. The length of the CDR3 is 17 residues. Germline V gives CDR1 SGHTA, CDR2 FQGNSA. V trimming: 4 bases; J trimming: 5 bases; junction bases outside the gene matches: 14. Either two negative PCRs, clearance, or symptom resolution qualified Cohort 3 donors as recovered.

Input material: PBMCs or T cells enriched from blood (not recorded which). The chain combines TRBV7-2 with TRBJ2-3; 8 nucleotides match TRBD2. The receptor was derived from a man aged 25 to 40 who had recovered from COVID-19. CDR3 protein: CASSSAPGGGEGDTQYF. The CDR3 nucleotides read TGTGCCAGCAGCTCCGCGCCCGGGGGGGGAGAAGGAGATACGCAGTATTTT.